Listed below are T cell receptor beta chains from one sample, sequenced in a study of T cells in Graves' hyperthyroidism and ophthalmopathy. TCRdb passed the multiplex PCR reads through MiXCR, listing each CDR3 protein once. The sample records roughly 720,000 distinct CDR3 sequences, roughly a sixth being singletons. The specimen sequenced was blood. The receptors here all came from a man between 45 and 60 years old with Graves' hyperthyroidism. Both conserved end residues are part of each CDR3. A D gene is named only where the DNA matches it firmly. Part of the rows lack a size; the others show once, few, many or a class for expanded clones.

cdr3_nt cdr3_aa d_call v_call clone_size j_call
TGTGCCAGTAGTATGGATCCAAGGACAGTAAACACCGGGGAGCTGTTTTTT CASSMDPRTVNTGELFF NA TRBV19 NA TRBJ2-2
TGTGCCAGCAGCCCCGACAGGATGGCCTACAATGAGCAGTTCTTC CASSPDRMAYNEQFF NA TRBV11-2 many TRBJ2-1
TGTGCCAGCAGCTTAGTAAGAGGGGGCGAAGCTTTCTTT CASSLVRGGEAFF TRBD1 TRBV11-2 many TRBJ1-1
TGTGCTAGTGGTTTGTCTTTTGGGGGACCGCCATTCTCTGGAAACACCATATATTTT CASGLSFGGPPFSGNTIYF NA TRBV12-5 many TRBJ1-3
TGTGCCAGCAGCCAAGTGGGGGTTTACAATGAGCAGTTCTTC CASSQVGVYNEQFF NA TRBV3-1 few TRBJ2-1
TGTGCCATCAAGGAACGGGGGACTAGCGGGAGCTACGAGCAGTACTTC CAIKERGTSGSYEQYF TRBD2 TRBV6-2/TRBV6-3 few TRBJ2-7
TGTGCCTGGAGCCCCTCCCAGGGCCTGGAAAAACTGTTTTTT CAWSPSQGLEKLFF NA TRBV30 few TRBJ1-4
TGTGCCAGCAGTCCATACTTAGAAGGGGTTCTGCGCGAGCAGTACTTC CASSPYLEGVLREQYF NA TRBV12-3/TRBV12-4 many TRBJ2-7
TGTGCCAGCAGCCCCTCGTCCAGATGGGGCTATAATTCACCCCTCCACTTT CASSPSSRWGYNSPLHF NA TRBV9 NA TRBJ1-6
TGTGCCTGGAGTGCGAGCGACGATGAGCAGTTCTTC CAWSASDDEQFF NA TRBV30 many TRBJ2-1
TGTGCCAGCAGTTATGGGGCAGGGGGTAGCACCGGGGAGCTGTTTTTT CASSYGAGGSTGELFF TRBD1 TRBV28 few TRBJ2-2
TGTGCCAGCAGTTACGGCGACGGGAGGGCCCGCGGGGAGCTGTTTTTT CASSYGDGRARGELFF TRBD2 TRBV6-5 few TRBJ2-2
TGTGCCAGCAGCTTTCCCATTAAGGGGGGGACTGAAGCTTTCTTT CASSFPIKGGTEAFF NA TRBV7-9 NA TRBJ1-1
TGTGCCAGCAGTTACACTTTCGATCAGACCCAGTACTTC CASSYTFDQTQYF NA TRBV6-6 NA TRBJ2-5
TGTGCCAGCGTAAGACTAGCGGGACCTTACGAGCAGTACTTC CASVRLAGPYEQYF TRBD2 TRBV27 NA TRBJ2-7
TGCAGTGCTAGACCAAGCGAACATTTCAACTATGGCTACACCTTC CSARPSEHFNYGYTF NA TRBV20-1 NA TRBJ1-2
TGTGCCAGCAGAATCGGGGAGATGAACTATGGCTACACCTTC CASRIGEMNYGYTF NA TRBV28 few TRBJ1-2
TGTGCCTGGAGCTTGACCTCTGGAAACACCATATATTTT CAWSLTSGNTIYF NA TRBV30 many TRBJ1-3
TGTGCCAGCAGTGCGGGGCTGGGTTCCTACGAGCAGTACTTC CASSAGLGSYEQYF NA TRBV6-1 NA TRBJ2-7
TGTGCCAGCAGCGTAGAAGAGGGTGGGTATGGCTACACCTTC CASSVEEGGYGYTF NA TRBV9 many TRBJ1-2
TGTGCCAGCATCTCACAGGGGGAGGCTGGCTACACCTTC CASISQGEAGYTF TRBD1 TRBV28 many TRBJ1-2
TGTGCCAGCAGCACTACCAAAGGAAGGGGGCTCCCCGCCTCTAACTATGGCTACACCTTC CASSTTKGRGLPASNYGYTF TRBD1 TRBV6-1 few TRBJ1-2
TGTGCCAGCAGTTTGGTGGGGGGCCGGAACACCGGGGAGCTGTTTTTT CASSLVGGRNTGELFF NA TRBV28 many TRBJ2-2
TGTGCCAGCAGGGAAGGACTAGCGGGAGGTCCCTACGAGCAGTACTTC CASREGLAGGPYEQYF TRBD2 TRBV11-2 many TRBJ2-7
TGTGCCAGCAGCTTAGCGTTGACTAGCACCGACTCCTACAATGAGCAGTTCTTC CASSLALTSTDSYNEQFF TRBD2 TRBV7-9 many TRBJ2-1
TGTGCCAGCAGCTGGGTGATTAGCGGGAGCTCCTACAATGAGCAGTTCTTC CASSWVISGSSYNEQFF TRBD2 TRBV5-5 many TRBJ2-1
TGTGCCAGCAGTCCTCGAAGCAACTTCGGGACTAGCCCTAACAATGAGCAGTTCTTC CASSPRSNFGTSPNNEQFF TRBD2 TRBV27 many TRBJ2-1
TGTGCCAGCAGCGGACAGACTAGCCAAGGTATATACGAGCAGTACTTC CASSGQTSQGIYEQYF TRBD2 TRBV9 NA TRBJ2-7
TGTGCCAGCAGTTACGGGCTAGCTCTTTACAATGAGCAGTTCTTC CASSYGLALYNEQFF NA TRBV6-5 NA TRBJ2-1
TGTGCCAGCAGTTCTCTCCGGGACAGGGTAGTACAGCAGTACTTC CASSSLRDRVVQQYF TRBD1 TRBV5-4 NA TRBJ2-7
TGTGCCAGCAGTTCACTCCGCCAGGGAACTAATGAAAAACTGTTTTTT CASSSLRQGTNEKLFF NA TRBV7-8 NA TRBJ1-4
TGTGCCACCAGTGGGGCAGGGAGCCTCCACGAGCAGTACTTC CATSGAGSLHEQYF NA TRBV24-1 many TRBJ2-7
TGCGCCAGCAGCGCCCTTCTGGACCGACGGGAGACCCAGTACTTC CASSALLDRRETQYF NA TRBV10-1 few TRBJ2-5
TGCAGTGCTAGAGTTGAATCCCGGGCCTACAATGAGCAGTTCTTC CSARVESRAYNEQFF NA TRBV20-1 many TRBJ2-1
TGTGCCAGCGCAACAACCGGGACAGATTTTAATGAGCAGTTCTTC CASATTGTDFNEQFF TRBD1 TRBV7-2 NA TRBJ2-1
TGCGCCAGCAGCTGGCGACAGGGAAACTACGAGCAGTACTTC CASSWRQGNYEQYF TRBD1 TRBV5-1 NA TRBJ2-7
TGTGCCAGCAGCCCACGGGGGGACAGGGGAAATGAGCAGTTCTTC CASSPRGDRGNEQFF TRBD1 TRBV9 many TRBJ2-1
TGTGCCAGCAGTATGCTAGCGGGACCTTACAATGAGCAGTTCTTC CASSMLAGPYNEQFF TRBD2 TRBV28 NA TRBJ2-1
TGTGCCAGCAGCTCCAGGGGGCGTGCCTACGAGCAGTACTTC CASSSRGRAYEQYF TRBD1 TRBV11-1 many TRBJ2-7
TGTGCCAGCAGTGACGGGACAGCTGATGAAGCTTTCTTT CASSDGTADEAFF TRBD1 TRBV25-1 few TRBJ1-1
TGTGCCTCTCGAAGGACAGCATCCGGGAACACTGAAGCTTTCTTT CASRRTASGNTEAFF NA TRBV30 many TRBJ1-1
TGTGCCACCTCGAAACACGGAGAAGCTTTCTTT CATSKHGEAFF NA TRBV24-1 many TRBJ1-1
TGTGCCAGCAGCTTTCGCGGGAGGGACACAGATACGCAGTATTTT CASSFRGRDTDTQYF TRBD2 TRBV7-6 few TRBJ2-3
TGTGCCAGCTCACAAACAAATCAGGGATCGGATGAGCAGTTCTTC CASSQTNQGSDEQFF NA TRBV18 many TRBJ2-1